Following are 9 T cell receptor beta chains from one sample sequenced in a study of identical twins (dated by TCRdb to 2016 to 2017). Receptors were amplified or captured by 5' RACE. TCRdb lists the instrument as Illumina HiSeq 2000. TCRdb redid the processing of the public reads, applying fastp at Q25 and MiXCR, and retained in-frame beta chains. Rows are unified per CDR3 protein, each entry keeping the most common DNA and genes. In this sample the table shows 250,000 or so distinct CDR3 sequences, roughly 7% of which occur a single time. The ten largest clones take up around 3.4% of the sample. The sample was also linked to a second study, of yellow fever vaccine responses in identical twins.

The sample comprised memory (CD45RO+) T cells sorted from blood. The cell subset or site tag for this specimen amounts to: CD45RO+ enriched T cells. The receptors shown here come from a woman under 30 in good health.

This clonotype was seen at least ten times. The V and J genes are TRBV12-3 or TRBV12-4 and TRBJ2-1; perhaps TRBD1 as D (6 bases). The CDR3 is 14 residues long. The V gene lost 6 bases and the J gene lost 7 bases, with 16 bases spanning the gap. CDR3: CASRHRDKRNEQFF. DNA of the CDR3: TGTGCCAGCAGGCACCGGGACAAAAGGAATGAGCAGTTCTTC.

This clonotype was counted at least ten times. J is TRBJ2-2 and V is TRBV13, with 8 bases fitting TRBD1. V shed 5 bases and J 0 bases; nucleotides not matched to a gene: 5. CDR1 and CDR2 (germline): PRHDT, FYEKMQ (reference sequence). This CDR3 comprises 16 residues. In DNA form, the CDR3 reads TGTGCCAGCAGCCCGGGACAGGCGCCGAACACCGGGGAGCTGTTTTTT. It yields the protein CASSPGQAPNTGELFF.

This clonotype was observed a few times. The rearrangement joins TRBV5-1 to TRBJ2-3; 8 nucleotides line up with TRBD2. The germline CDR1 and CDR2 sequences are SGHRS and YFSETQ. With 4 bases clipped from V and 0 bases from J, the junction kept 4 bases outside the gene matches. The CDR3 consists of 15 residues. Here the CDR3 reads CASSLAGTSTDTQYF. In nucleotides, the CDR3 is TGCGCCAGCAGCCTAGCGGGTACTAGCACAGATACGCAGTATTTT.

This clonotype was seen a few times. The rearrangement links TRBV6-2 or TRBV6-3 to TRBJ2-7; tentative D call: TRBD2 (6 bases). The CDR3 has 14 residues. Germline CDR1 reads MNHEY; CDR2 reads SVGEGT. Trimming shortened V by 6 bases and J by 3 bases, and 15 bases separated the two germline ends. The CDR3 loop is CASRPGSDYYEQYV. CDR3 sequence (DNA): TGTGCCAGCAGACCGGGTTCGGACTACTACGAGCAGTACGTC.

Turning to this clonotype: A read error may be the cause here, since a much bigger clone is one base away. This chain links TRBV7-2 with TRBJ2-3; D tentatively reads TRBD1 or TRBD2 (5 bases each). V lost 5 bases, J lost 6 bases, and 15 bases lay in between. This CDR3 is built from 14 residues. Germline V lookup: CDR1 SGHTA, CDR2 FQGNSA. The CDR3 is CASSPDSRGDTQYF. CDR3 nucleotides: TGTGCCAGCAGCCCCGACAGCCGAGGGGATACGCAGTATTTT.

V and J are TRBV6-1 and TRBJ2-3, with 8 bases identical to TRBD2. CDR1 and CDR2 (germline): MNHNS, SASEGT. The V gene end was trimmed by 3 bases and the J gene end by 6 bases; junction bases not matched to a gene: 8. The CDR3 is 15 residues long. The CDR3 is CASSETAGAPDTQYF. In DNA, the CDR3 is TGTGCCAGCAGTGAGACAGCGGGGGCCCCCGATACGCAGTATTTT.

This sequence joins TRBV10-2 and TRBJ2-3, with TRBD1 matching 7 bases. Germline V gives CDR1 WSHSY, CDR2 SAAADI. The junction had 3 bases not matched to a gene; V was cut back by 2 bases and J by 1 base. This CDR3 has 15 residues. CDR3 in amino acids: CASSEEGTGTDTQYF. The CDR3 DNA is TGCGCCAGCAGTGAGGAGGGGACAGGCACAGATACGCAGTATTTT.

This clonotype was seen a few times. The chain joins TRBV29-1 to TRBJ1-1; D is uncertain. The germline V and J ends were trimmed by 0 bases and 9 bases, with 14 bases remaining between them. The CDR3 is made up of 13 amino acids. Germline V gene data show CDR1 as SQVTM and CDR2 as ANQGSEA. The CDR3 protein is CSVEDPLLGKAFF. The CDR3, as DNA: TGCAGCGTTGAAGATCCCTTGTTAGGGAAAGCTTTCTTT. The variable domain in full, completed from reference TRBV29-1 and TRBJ1-1, reads SAVISQKPSRDICQRGTSLTIQCQVDSQVTMMFWYRQQPGQSLTLIATANQGSEATYESGFVIDKFPISRPNLTFSTLTVSNMSPEDSSIYLCSVEDPLLGKAFFGQGTRLTVV.

In its sample, this clonotype was seen a few times. The chain has TRBV5-6 and TRBJ1-6; tentative D call: TRBD1 (5 bases). V lost 7 bases and J lost 1, with 12 bases in between. CDR1 is SGHDT, CDR2 YYEEEE, per germline. This CDR3 is 15 amino acids long. The CDR3 sequence: CASGRGMSYNSPLHF. Here the CDR3 DNA reads TGTGCCAGCGGTCGGGGGATGTCCTATAATTCACCCCTCCACTTT.